Presented here are 6 T cell receptor beta chains from one specimen sequenced in a study of CD8+ T cells in alopecia areata. cDNA reverse transcribed from extracted RNA served as the sequencing template. Clones were sequenced by immunoSEQ multiplex PCR, and TCRdb holds only the in-frame ones, with some missing. The sample includes some 100,000 clones, about 60% of them seen just once. Sequenced: CD4+ T cells sorted from blood. The receptors originated from a human donor in good health.

The genes are TRBV29-1 and TRBJ1-1, with D possibly being TRBD1 (6 bases). This CDR3 comprises 11 residues. Germline values: CDR1 SQVTM, CDR2 ANQGSEA. The CDR3 region has the DNA TGCAGAGGGACAATGAACACTGAAGCTTTCTTT. Encoded protein: CRGTMNTEAFF.

The rearrangement joins TRBV29-1 to TRBJ2-2; weak D call: TRBD1 (6 bases). The CDR3 has 12 residues. V gave up 7 bases and J gave up 1 base, with 7 bases separating them. Germline-derived CDR1 and CDR2 are SQVTM and ANQGSEA. The CDR3 DNA follows: TGCAGCGGGACAGTGAACACCGGGGAGCTGTTTTTT. Amino acids: CSGTVNTGELFF.

The sample holds one count of this clone. The CDR3 sequence: CASSLAGRGREETQYF. CDR3 in DNA: TGCGCCAGCAGCTTGGCCGGGCGGGGCCGGGAAGAGACCCAGTACTTC. The rearrangement uses TRBV5-1 and TRBJ2-5, with a possible D match to TRBD2 (6 bases). Germline CDR1 and CDR2: SGHRS and YFSETQ. Trimming left V 0 bases short and J 3 bases short, with 15 bases between. The CDR3 runs 16 residues.

CDR3 DNA: TGTGCCAGCAGCGTAGCTCTGAGTGGCGGGGGAGCCAAGTACAATGAGCAGTTCTTC. Amino acid sequence: CASSVALSGGGAKYNEQFF. The V and J genes are TRBV9 and TRBJ2-1; TRBD2 aligns across 7 bases. V lost 0 bases and J lost 4; bases outside the gene matches: 16. CDR1 is SGDLS and CDR2 is YYNGEE in the germline V gene. There are 19 residues in the CDR3.

This clone was detected a few times. The chain links TRBV29-1 to TRBJ2-1; 9 bases fit TRBD2. The CDR3 totals 13 residues. V gave up 8 bases and J gave up 4 bases; unmatched junction bases: 6. In germline, CDR1 is SQVTM, CDR2 ANQGSEA. DNA for the CDR3: TGCAGCTTATCGACTAGCGGTTACAATGAGCAGTTCTTC. Protein product: CSLSTSGYNEQFF.

The V and J genes are TRBV7-2 and TRBJ1-1, with D unresolved. Per the germline V gene, CDR1 is SGHTA and CDR2 is FQGNSA. The V gene lost 2 bases and the J gene lost 0 bases, with 7 bases spanning the gap. The CDR3 extends over 14 amino acids. Here the CDR3 DNA reads TGTGCCAGCAGCTTAATGTCAGTGAACACTGAAGCTTTCTTT. It translates to CASSLMSVNTEAFF.